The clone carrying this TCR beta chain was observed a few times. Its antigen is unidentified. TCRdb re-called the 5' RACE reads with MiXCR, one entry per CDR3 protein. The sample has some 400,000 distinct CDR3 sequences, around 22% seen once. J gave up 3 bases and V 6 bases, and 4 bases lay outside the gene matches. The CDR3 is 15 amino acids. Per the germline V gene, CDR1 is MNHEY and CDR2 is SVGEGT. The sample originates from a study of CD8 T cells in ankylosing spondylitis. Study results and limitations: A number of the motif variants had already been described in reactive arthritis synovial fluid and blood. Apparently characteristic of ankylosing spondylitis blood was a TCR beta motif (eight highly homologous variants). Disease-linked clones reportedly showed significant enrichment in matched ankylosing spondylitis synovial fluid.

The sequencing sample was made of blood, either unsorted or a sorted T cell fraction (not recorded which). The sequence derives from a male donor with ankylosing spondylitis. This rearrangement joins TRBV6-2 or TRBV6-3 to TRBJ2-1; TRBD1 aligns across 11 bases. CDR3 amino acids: CASSGQGAGYNEQFF. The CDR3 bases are TGTGCCAGCAGCGGACAGGGGGCCGGCTACAATGAGCAGTTCTTC.